The rows below give T cell receptor beta chains drawn from one sample of a study of OX40 agonist ivuxolimab in advanced cancers. Assay used: immunoSEQ multiplex PCR; TCRdb lists only in-frame clones, some missing. The profile covers over 40,000 clones, with about four fifths appearing a single time and 4.6% taken by the ten largest. Sequences were derived from CD4+ or CD8+ T cells sorted from blood, sampled in a trial of the OX40 agonist ivuxolimab. Receptors originate from an adult with an advanced solid tumor such as melanoma, head and neck, liver or kidney cancer. Both conserved end residues are part of each CDR3. The D gene is left open where the match is weak. Clone size is not always given. Where it is, it says once, few, many or a class for expanded clones.

V	size	J	D	CDR3	DNA
TRBV5-1	NA	TRBJ1-5	NA	CASSLDGFSNQPQHF	TGCGCCAGCAGCTTGGACGGATTTAGCAATCAGCCCCAGCATTTT
TRBV6-6	NA	TRBJ1-2	NA	CASSSSITGSFNGYTF	TGTGCCAGCAGTAGTAGCATAACAGGGAGTTTTAATGGCTACACCTTC
TRBV6-5	NA	TRBJ2-1	TRBD2	CASRKLATYNEQFF	TGTGCCAGCAGAAAACTAGCGACCTACAATGAGCAGTTCTTC
TRBV6-6	NA	TRBJ1-2	NA	CASSSDFFGGYTF	TGTGCCAGCAGTTCGGATTTCTTCGGGGGCTACACCTTC
TRBV21-1	NA	TRBJ1-5	NA	CASSKGRDRSTDYSNQPQHF	TGTGCCAGCAGCAAAGGGCGGGACAGGTCGACCGATTATAGCAATCAGCCCCAGCATTTT
TRBV2	NA	TRBJ2-3	NA	CASRMDRLSTDTQYF	TGTGCCAGCAGGATGGACAGACTAAGCACAGATACGCAGTATTTT
TRBV11-2	NA	TRBJ2-1	TRBD2	CASSMRTSGIGFF	TGTGCCAGCAGCATGCGGACTAGCGGGATTGGGTTCTTC
TRBV14	NA	TRBJ2-6	NA	CASSQDLGVPSSGANVLTF	TGTGCCAGCAGCCAAGATCTGGGGGTCCCCTCCTCTGGGGCCAACGTCCTGACTTTC
TRBV6-1	NA	TRBJ1-5	NA	CASSTTYSNQPQHF	TGTGCCAGCAGTACGACATATAGCAATCAGCCCCAGCATTTT
TRBV15	once	TRBJ1-1	NA	CATSRGQPEAFF	TGTGCCACCAGCAGAGGTCAGCCTGAAGCTTTCTTT
TRBV6-1	NA	TRBJ1-1	NA	CASKRGTEAFF	TGTGCCAGCAAGAGGGGAACTGAAGCTTTCTTT
TRBV7-8	NA	TRBJ2-1	TRBD2	CASSLGLAGENEQFF	TGTGCCAGCAGCCTCGGACTAGCGGGAGAAAATGAGCAGTTCTTC
TRBV7-9	NA	TRBJ2-3	NA	CASNARDTQYF	TGTGCCAGCAATGCCAGAGATACGCAGTATTTT
TRBV5-1	NA	TRBJ1-6	NA	CASRDGRKINSPLHF	TGCGCCAGCAGGGACGGACGCAAAATTAATTCACCCCTCCACTTT
TRBV19	NA	TRBJ2-1	TRBD2	CASRLGGPHEQFF	TGTGCCAGTAGACTGGGAGGGCCCCATGAGCAGTTCTTC
TRBV4-2	NA	TRBJ2-3	TRBD2	CASSQVSGRTQHTQYF	TGTGCCAGCAGCCAAGTAAGCGGGAGAACACAACATACGCAGTATTTT